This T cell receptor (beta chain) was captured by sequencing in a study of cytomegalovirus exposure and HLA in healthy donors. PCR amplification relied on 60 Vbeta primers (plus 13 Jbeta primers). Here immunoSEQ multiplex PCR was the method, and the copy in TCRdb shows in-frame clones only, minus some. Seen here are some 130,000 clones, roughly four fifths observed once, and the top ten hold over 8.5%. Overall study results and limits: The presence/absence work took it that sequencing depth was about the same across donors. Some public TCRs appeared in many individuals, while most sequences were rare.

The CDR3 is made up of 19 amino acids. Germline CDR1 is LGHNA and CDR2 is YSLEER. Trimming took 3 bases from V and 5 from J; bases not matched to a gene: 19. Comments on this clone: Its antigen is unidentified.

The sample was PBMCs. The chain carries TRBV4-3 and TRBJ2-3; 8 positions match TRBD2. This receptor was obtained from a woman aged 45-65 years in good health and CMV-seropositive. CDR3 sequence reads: CASSQTPRASGGRGDTQYF. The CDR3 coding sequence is TGCGCCAGCAGCCAGACTCCCCGGGCGAGCGGGGGTCGGGGAGATACGCAGTATTTT.